This T cell receptor (beta chain) was observed in a study of radiotherapy plus CTLA-4 blockade in lung cancer. Turning to the study itself: Around 18% of enrolled patients responded objectively, and 31% had disease control.

General study findings and limits: Early clone dynamics of blood T cells, plus interferon-beta, reportedly predicted response best. After treatment with radiotherapy plus ipilimumab, TCR clones that came from the tumor expanded in blood.

This clone was seen just once. Its specificity is not known. The repertoire was sequenced with immunoSEQ multiplex PCR; TCRdb's copy has only in-frame clones and lacks some. The table lists about 51,000 clones, 65% to 80% of them singletons. CTLA-4 blockade using ipilimumab, together with focal radiation, was received by patients with chemo-refractory metastatic non-small-cell lung cancer. Trimming took off 3 bases at V and 6 bases at J, with 15 bases between the two ends. In germline, CDR1 is SGHNT, CDR2 YYREEE (reference sequence). This CDR3 contains 15 residues. The V gene is TRBV5-4, the J gene TRBJ2-2, with D possibly being TRBD2 (7 bases). This TCR was sampled from a human donor with non-small cell lung cancer whose response to radiotherapy plus ipilimumab could not be evaluated. The material was peripheral blood, obtained from a patient treated with radiotherapy plus ipilimumab. The CDR3 region has the DNA TGTGCCAGCAGCTCAGGCGGGGGCGGGGCCGGGGAGCTGTTTTTT. It encodes CASSSGGGGAGELFF.